The 17 T cell receptor beta chains below were found in one sample sequenced in a study of OX40 agonist ivuxolimab in advanced cancers. Method: immunoSEQ multiplex PCR; TCRdb's copy keeps in-frame clones and lacks some. The sample consists of around 150,000 clones, 85% to 95% of them appearing once. The sample in question was CD4+ or CD8+ T cells sorted from blood, obtained in a trial of the OX40 agonist ivuxolimab. These receptors all stem from an adult with an advanced solid tumor such as melanoma, head and neck, liver or kidney cancer.

This clone was seen a single time. The chain uses TRBV10-3 and TRBJ2-2, with D perhaps TRBD1 (6 bases). The CDR3 covers 16 residues. Deletions cut 4 bases from V and 2 bases from J, with 14 bases between. The germline V gene has CDR1 ENHRY and CDR2 SYGVKD. The DNA of the CDR3 is TGTGCCATCAGTGCGCCGGGACAACCCAACACCGGGGAGCTGTTTTTT. The encoded protein is CAISAPGQPNTGELFF.

The chain's CDR3 is CASSPGQGGYTQYF. The CDR3 bases are TGTGCCAGCAGCCCGGGACAGGGGGGCTATACGCAGTATTTT. V gene TRBV25-1 combines with J gene TRBJ2-3, with TRBD1 matching over 11 bases. The CDR3 has 14 amino acids. The junction had 6 bases not matched to a gene; V was cut back by 6 bases and J by 7 bases. Germline V gene data show CDR1 as MGHDK and CDR2 as SYGVNS.

The chain has TRBV13 and TRBJ1-6; D perhaps matches TRBD1 (5 bases). Germline V gives CDR1 PRHDT, CDR2 FYEKMQ (reference sequence). This CDR3 spans 15 amino acids. V was cut by 3 bases and J by 7 bases, with 13 bases left in between. The CDR3 coding sequence is TGTGCCAGCAGCTTGTCTGGGACTAAGAATTCACCCCTCCACTTT. Protein sequence: CASSLSGTKNSPLHF.

The rearrangement links TRBV19 to TRBJ1-5; TRBD1 is a possible D gene (5 bases). Germline loops: CDR1 LNHDA, CDR2 SQIVND (reference sequence). Trimming removed 6 bases at V and 1 base at J, with 19 bases between. This CDR3 has 17 amino acids. CDR3 sequence (DNA): TGTGCCAGTAGCAACTACCCCAACCGGGACAGCAATCAGCCCCAGCATTTT. Protein sequence: CASSNYPNRDSNQPQHF.

The J gene is TRBJ1-4, the V gene TRBV4-3; 11 nucleotides match TRBD1. Germline values: CDR1 LGHNA, CDR2 YSLEER. V was pared by 3 bases and J by 7 bases, with 4 bases of the junction left unmatched. CDR3 length equals 15 residues. The CDR3 sequence is CASSQGQGVVEKLFF. CDR3 nucleotide sequence: TGCGCCAGCAGCCAGGGACAGGGGGTGGTTGAAAAACTGTTTTTT.

The chain uses TRBV6-1 and TRBJ2-7; a possible D gene is TRBD2 (5 bases). The CDR3 consists of 13 residues. Trimming took 7 bases from V and 0 from J, leaving 10 bases between them. CDR1 and CDR2 (germline): MNHNS, SASEGT. The CDR3 is CASKPGSSYEQYF. Here the CDR3 DNA reads TGTGCCAGCAAGCCGGGGAGCTCCTACGAGCAGTACTTC.

The genes are TRBV7-2 and TRBJ2-7; TRBD1 matches 9 bases. The V segment lost 1 base and the J segment 4 bases; nucleotides outside the gene matches: 8. Germline V gene sequence: CDR1 SGHTA, CDR2 FQGNSA. The CDR3 length is 16 residues. The CDR3 protein is CASSLGAGTGSYEQYF. CDR3 nucleotide sequence: TGTGCCAGCAGCTTAGGGGCGGGGACAGGGTCATACGAGCAGTACTTC.

This chain connects TRBV19 to TRBJ2-5; TRBD1 is a possible D gene (6 bases). This CDR3 comprises 16 residues. In germline, CDR1 is LNHDA, CDR2 SQIVND (reference sequence). V was pared by 6 bases and J by 4 bases, with 21 bases between. This chain's CDR3 is CASSPNREWLRETQYF. CDR3 sequence (DNA): TGTGCCAGTAGCCCAAACAGGGAATGGTTAAGAGAGACCCAGTACTTC. The entire variable domain, with the rest obtained from reference TRBV19 and TRBJ2-5, is as follows: DGGITQSPKYLFRKEGQNVTLSCEQNLNHDAMYWYRQDPGQGLRLIYYSQIVNDFQKGDIAEGYSVSREKKESFPLTVTSAQKNPTAFYLCASSPNREWLRETQYFGPGTRLLVL.

Only a few counts were recorded for this clone. The chain employs TRBV9 and TRBJ2-7, with 9 nucleotides matching TRBD2. The CDR3 has 15 amino acids. V was clipped by 0 bases and J by 2 bases; unmatched bases: 3. Germline CDR1 is SGDLS and CDR2 is YYNGEE. The CDR3 nucleotides read TGTGCCAGCAGCGTAGACGCTAGCGGGACCTACGAGCAGTACTTC. Its translation: CASSVDASGTYEQYF.

This chain links TRBV5-1 with TRBJ2-1; D possibly corresponds to TRBD2 (5 bases). CDR3 length: 17 residues. Germline V gene lookup returns CDR1 SGHRS and CDR2 YFSETQ. V lost 0 bases, J lost 0 bases, and 13 bases lay in between. The CDR3 sequence: CASSLGVERSSYNEQFF. The DNA of the CDR3 is TGCGCCAGCAGCTTGGGGGTCGAGCGGAGCTCCTACAATGAGCAGTTCTTC.

This clone has just one count. The rearrangement joins TRBV9 to TRBJ2-7, with 11 positions matching TRBD2. CDR1 is SGDLS and CDR2 is YYNGEE in the germline V gene. V dropped 0 bases and J dropped 4; count of bases not matched to a gene: 15. The CDR3 contains 19 residues. CDR3 residues: CASSVVTTHTSGGGYEQYF. The CDR3 coding sequence is TGTGCCAGCAGCGTAGTTACGACTCACACTAGCGGGGGAGGTTACGAGCAGTACTTC.

This chain links TRBV25-1 with TRBJ2-7; the D is unclear. Germline V lookup: CDR1 MGHDK, CDR2 SYGVNS. The CDR3 is made up of 14 amino acids. The V gene lost 7 bases and the J gene lost 3 bases, with 16 bases spanning the gap. The CDR3 nucleotides read TGTGCCAGCACCCCAAGCAACGGTGTCTACGAGCAGTACTTC. This codes for CASTPSNGVYEQYF.

The CDR3 nucleotides are TGTGCCAGCAGGACCAGAGGGCCCCAGCATTTT. Encoded protein: CASRTRGPQHF. J is TRBJ1-5 and V is TRBV28; D unclear. The CDR3 sequence is 11 residues long. V shed 6 bases and J shed 9 bases, with 9 bases lying between them. Per the germline V gene, CDR1 is MDHEN and CDR2 is SYDVKM.

Concerning this clone itself: At one end, the junction sequence differs from germline, possibly due to a read error. V usage is TRBV30 and J usage is TRBJ1-5; a possible D gene is TRBD1 (5 bases). Per the germline V gene, CDR1 is GTSNPN and CDR2 is SVGIG (reference sequence). This CDR3 contains 13 residues. CDR3 DNA sequence: TGTGCCTGGAGCGCTGACAGCAGTCAGCCCCAGCATTTT. Translating gives CAWSADSSQPQHF. The full variable domain, its missing parts supplied by reference TRBV30 and TRBJ1-5, is SQTIHQWPATLVQPVGSPLSLECTVEGTSNPNLYWYRQAAGRGLQLLFYSVGIGQISSEVPQNLSASRPQDRQFILSSKKLLLSDSGFYLCAWSADSSQPQHFGDGTRLSIL.

As to this clone: Other DNA variants within this sample encode the same CDR3. V is TRBV7-8 and J is TRBJ2-2; 10 bases align to TRBD2. Germline lookup yields CDR1 SGHVS and CDR2 FQNEAQ. V lost 3 bases and J lost 6; bases outside the gene matches: 7. CDR3 length equals 16 residues. In DNA form, the CDR3 reads TGTGCCAGCAGCTTGGGGGGACTAGCGACGCCCGGGGAGCTGTTTTTT. Protein sequence: CASSLGGLATPGELFF.

The chain links TRBV7-9 to TRBJ2-1, with D perhaps matching TRBD2 (6 bases). With 0 bases removed from V and 5 bases from J, the gap between germline ends came to 11 bases. CDR3 length equals 15 residues. CDR1 is SEHNR, CDR2 FQNEAQ, per germline (reference sequence). DNA for the CDR3: TGTGCCAGCAGCTTAGCGGGGGGAGGCCACAATGAGCAGTTCTTC. Translation gives CASSLAGGGHNEQFF.

The V and J genes are TRBV27 and TRBJ2-1; no firm D call. Trimming stripped 11 bases from V and 13 bases from J, with 21 bases between. CDR1 is MNHEY and CDR2 is SMNVEV in the germline V gene (reference sequence). The CDR3 is made up of 12 amino acids. CDR3 sequence: CASARAPGGQFF. CDR3 nucleotide sequence: TGTGCCTCAGCAAGGGCCCCGGGCGGTCAGTTCTTC.